This T cell receptor (beta chain) was sequenced during a study of T cell changes during pregnancy in multiple sclerosis (dated by TCRdb to the late 2010s). Describing the broader study: The study looked at changes in the T cell repertoire across pregnancy in women with multiple sclerosis.

Library preparation used the immunoSEQ multiplex PCR assay. The immuneACCESS repertoire file appears here via TCRdb, limited to in-frame rearrangements. These files lack a portion of the clones; in checked studies, under half of the deficit traces to unresolved V genes, and the cause of the others is not known. The sample table records roughly 70,000 clones; approximately 90% of these occur just once. Together, the top ten hold 1.2% of the sample. Trimming takes 5 bases from V and 4 bases from J, and the germline ends sit 15 bases apart. Taken from cysteine to phenylalanine, the CDR3 has 15 residues. Only CDR3 DNA is held: 45 bases, read in frame from base 1. Sequences MNHEY (CDR1) and SVGAGI (CDR2) are obtained from the germline V gene. On this clone: What this receptor recognizes is not known. Nothing much larger sits one base from this clone, and base qualities are not available.

The receptor was isolated from a female donor with multiple sclerosis, enrolled in a pregnancy study. This chain joins TRBV6-5 to TRBJ2-1; too little of a D gene remains to name it. The specimen was peripheral blood, collected in the third trimester of pregnancy. The CDR3 reads CASSPRLDPYNEQFF. The DNA is TGTGCCAGCAGTCCACGGCTAGACCCTTACAATGAGCAGTTCTTC.